This entry concerns a single T cell receptor beta chain. Other nucleotide sequences in the sample specify the same CDR3. This entry belongs to a study of blood T cell repertoires in COVID-19. Overall study: Samples of COVID-19 (acute and convalescent) were obtained from the United States, Italy and Spain. From T cells, B-cell-depleted T cells, or PBMCs came the material, which was cDNA or gDNA.

As handled by the study authors: Using reference gene primer amplification, nucleated cell counts were estimated. TCRdb keeps only in-frame clones here, not all; method: immunoSEQ multiplex PCR. That table furnishes V, J and clone size, whereas the DNA furnished D and trimming. The profile shows about 180,000 clones, about 86% of them singletons. This CDR3 is built from 14 residues. Germline V gene data show CDR1 as MDHEN and CDR2 as SYDVKM. V lost 4 bases, J lost 4 bases, and 5 bases stayed unmatched. The receptor was isolated from a man between 45 and 60 years old with active or convalescent COVID-19. The chain carries TRBV28 and TRBJ1-2; 8 positions agree with TRBD1. Sequencing was performed on peripheral blood. For the CDR3, the DNA is TGTGCCAGCAGTTCCGGACAGGGAGTCTATGGCTACACCTTC. This gives the protein CASSSGQGVYGYTF.